A selection of T cell receptor beta chains follows, all from one sample in a study of T cells in Graves' hyperthyroidism and ophthalmopathy. Via MiXCR, TCRdb re-called the multiplex PCR reads, giving one row per CDR3 protein. The sample lists under 750,000 distinct CDR3 sequences; approximately 18% were seen once. The sample consisted of blood. The origin of the receptors is a woman between 45 and 60 years old with Graves' hyperthyroidism that later progressed to Graves' ophthalmopathy. Each CDR3 is given with its conserved first and last residue. A D gene is named only where the DNA matches it firmly. Some rows have no size entry. The others give once, few or many, or a class for an expanded clone.

size: .; V: TRBV12-3/TRBV12-4; J: TRBJ1-3; D: .; CDR3: CASSSRQVGNTIYF; DNA: TGTGCCAGCTCCTCCAGGCAGGTCGGAAACACCATATATTTT
size: few; V: TRBV7-2; J: TRBJ2-1; D: .; CDR3: CASSLRRGYEQFF; DNA: TGTGCCAGCAGCTTACGAAGGGGATATGAGCAGTTCTTC
size: .; V: TRBV5-1; J: TRBJ2-2; D: .; CDR3: CASTVGDFTGELFF; DNA: TGCGCCAGCACCGTGGGCGATTTTACCGGGGAGCTGTTTTTT
size: many; V: TRBV6-2/TRBV6-3; J: TRBJ1-5; D: .; CDR3: CASSPEYSNQPQHF; DNA: TGTGCCAGCAGTCCGGAGTATAGCAATCAGCCCCAGCATTTT
size: many; V: TRBV18; J: TRBJ2-7; D: .; CDR3: CASSPRQRYEQYF; DNA: TGTGCCAGCTCACCGAGGCAGCGATACGAGCAGTACTTC
size: few; V: TRBV6-5; J: TRBJ2-3; D: .; CDR3: CASSLFYTDTQYF; DNA: TGTGCCAGCAGTTTGTTCTATACAGATACGCAGTATTTT
size: many; V: TRBV13; J: TRBJ2-1; D: TRBD2; CDR3: CASSTLAAEQFF; DNA: TGTGCCAGCAGCACCCTAGCGGCTGAGCAGTTCTTC
size: many; V: TRBV12-3/TRBV12-4; J: TRBJ1-4; D: .; CDR3: CASSLGGAANEKLFF; DNA: TGTGCCAGCAGTTTAGGGGGAGCCGCTAATGAAAAACTGTTTTTT
size: .; V: TRBV20-1; J: TRBJ1-2; D: TRBD1; CDR3: CSVPTGPYGYTF; DNA: TGCAGTGTCCCGACAGGGCCATATGGCTACACCTTC
size: many; V: TRBV20-1; J: TRBJ2-5; D: .; CDR3: CSAKRPGPKETQYF; DNA: TGCAGTGCTAAAAGACCGGGACCAAAAGAGACCCAGTACTTC
size: few; V: TRBV27; J: TRBJ1-1; D: .; CDR3: CASSLSWGGRTEAFF; DNA: TGTGCCAGCAGTTTATCGTGGGGGGGTCGCACTGAAGCTTTCTTT
size: .; V: TRBV5-1; J: TRBJ2-5; D: .; CDR3: CASSFTGAGETQYF; DNA: TGCGCCAGCAGCTTTACGGGGGCGGGAGAGACCCAGTACTTC
size: .; V: TRBV28; J: TRBJ2-5; D: .; CDR3: CASSLSRRTQYF; DNA: TGTGCCAGCAGTTTATCGCGGCGGACCCAGTACTTC
size: few; V: TRBV20-1; J: TRBJ1-1; D: .; CDR3: CSARREGPEAFF; DNA: TGCAGTGCCCGGCGAGAGGGCCCGGAAGCTTTCTTT
size: few; V: TRBV12-3/TRBV12-4; J: TRBJ2-1; D: .; CDR3: CAGSLTEFPSSYNEQFF; DNA: TGTGCCGGCAGTTTAACGGAGTTCCCGAGCTCCTACAATGAGCAGTTCTTC
size: few; V: TRBV5-5; J: TRBJ2-3; D: .; CDR3: CASFVQPLGTDTQYF; DNA: TGTGCCAGCTTCGTCCAGCCTCTAGGCACAGATACGCAGTATTTT
size: .; V: TRBV18; J: TRBJ1-1; D: .; CDR3: CASSRDQDTEAFF; DNA: TGTGCCAGCTCACGGGATCAGGACACTGAAGCTTTCTTT
size: many; V: TRBV9; J: TRBJ1-1; D: .; CDR3: CASSERRSDTEAFF; DNA: TGTGCCAGCAGCGAACGGAGGTCTGACACTGAAGCTTTCTTT
size: .; V: TRBV3-1; J: TRBJ2-7; D: TRBD1; CDR3: CASSPPGQGVYEQYF; DNA: TGTGCCAGCAGCCCCCCGGGACAGGGGGTTTACGAGCAGTACTTC
size: few; V: TRBV20-1; J: TRBJ1-4; D: .; CDR3: CSASAATNEKLFF; DNA: TGCAGTGCTTCGGCCGCAACTAATGAAAAACTGTTTTTT
size: .; V: TRBV7-9; J: TRBJ1-1; D: .; CDR3: CASSLAGQLGEAFF; DNA: TGTGCCAGCAGCTTAGCTGGCCAACTCGGGGAAGCTTTCTTT
size: few; V: TRBV5-1; J: TRBJ2-5; D: .; CDR3: CASSLFGSDQETQYF; DNA: TGCGCCAGCAGCTTGTTCGGCTCGGACCAAGAGACCCAGTACTTC
size: .; V: TRBV4-1; J: TRBJ1-2; D: .; CDR3: CASSPPRREYGYTF; DNA: TGCGCCAGCAGCCCGCCCCGCAGGGAATATGGCTACACCTTC
size: .; V: TRBV4-1; J: TRBJ1-2; D: .; CDR3: CASSQVLDSGYTF; DNA: TGCGCCAGCAGCCAGGTCCTAGACAGTGGCTACACCTTC
size: few; V: TRBV3-1; J: TRBJ2-6; D: .; CDR3: CASSPWDSGANVLTF; DNA: TGTGCCAGCAGCCCATGGGACTCTGGGGCCAACGTCCTGACTTTC
size: .; V: TRBV5-6; J: TRBJ1-5; D: .; CDR3: CASSFGGGHSNQPQHF; DNA: TGTGCCAGCAGCTTTGGTGGAGGACATAGCAATCAGCCCCAGCATTTT
size: .; V: TRBV7-9; J: TRBJ2-7; D: .; CDR3: CASSSSSCEQYF; DNA: TGTGCCAGCAGCTCCAGCTCCTGCGAGCAGTACTTC
size: .; V: TRBV9; J: TRBJ2-3; D: .; CDR3: CASSGGFEDTQYF; DNA: TGTGCCAGCAGCGGGGGGTTCGAAGATACGCAGTATTTT
size: .; V: TRBV27; J: TRBJ1-4; D: .; CDR3: CASSLGGLPEKLFF; DNA: TGTGCCAGCAGTTTAGGGGGTTTACCTGAAAAACTGTTTTTT
size: many; V: TRBV6-1; J: TRBJ1-2; D: .; CDR3: CASSDIGRFNYGYTF; DNA: TGTGCCAGCAGTGACATCGGACGGTTTAACTATGGCTACACCTTC
size: many; V: TRBV7-9; J: TRBJ2-3; D: TRBD2; CDR3: CASSPRTSGAGDTQYF; DNA: TGTGCCAGCAGCCCGAGGACTAGCGGGGCGGGAGATACGCAGTATTTT
size: many; V: TRBV7-2; J: TRBJ2-7; D: .; CDR3: CASSRDRSGQYF; DNA: TGTGCCAGCAGCCGGGATAGAAGCGGGCAGTACTTC
size: few; V: TRBV5-1; J: TRBJ1-2; D: TRBD1; CDR3: CASSLGDRGHGYTF; DNA: TGCGCCAGCAGCTTGGGAGACAGGGGACATGGCTACACCTTC
size: few; V: TRBV5-1; J: TRBJ2-2; D: .; CDR3: CASSLESGETGELFF; DNA: TGCGCCAGCAGCTTGGAATCGGGGGAAACCGGGGAGCTGTTTTTT
size: .; V: TRBV4-1; J: TRBJ2-7; D: .; CDR3: CASSQDRFTHEQYF; DNA: TGCGCCAGCAGCCAAGATCGGTTCACCCACGAGCAGTACTTC
size: many; V: TRBV27; J: TRBJ2-2; D: .; CDR3: CASSFQNTGELFF; DNA: TGTGCCAGCAGTTTTCAGAACACCGGGGAGCTGTTTTTT